Sequencing of this T cell receptor beta chain was carried out in a study of blood T cell repertoires in COVID-19. In the original analysis: Amplification with reference gene primers provided the estimates of nucleated cell counts. Clones were read by immunoSEQ multiplex PCR, and TCRdb kept only the in-frame ones, dropping some. Clone size and V and J calls were adopted from that table, with D and trimming inferred from the DNA. The sample consists of 300,000 to 450,000 clones, around 84% of them appearing once. This clone showed up just once. Sample: peripheral blood. The TCR was taken from a human donor with acute or convalescent COVID-19. The donor label of this sample is uncertain.

The CDR3 loop reads CASSATGTGRSEAFF. Here the CDR3 DNA reads TGCGCCAGCAGTGCCACCGGGACAGGGAGGTCTGAAGCTTTCTTT. V usage is TRBV10-2 and J usage is TRBJ1-1; the match to TRBD1 covers 9 bases. Trimming cost V 4 bases and J 6 bases; bases outside gene matches: 9. Germline lookup yields CDR1 WSHSY and CDR2 SAAADI. CDR3 length equals 15 residues.